This TCR beta chain was sequenced during a study of T cells in Graves' hyperthyroidism and ophthalmopathy. Study overall: Peripheral blood draws took place at initial diagnosis, ahead of any treatment. Study results and caveats: Ophthalmopathy and stable hyperthyroidism were separated by a 13 V-J model. Within blood appeared most thyroid clonotypes that had expanded above 0.001.

This clonotype was seen once. Its antigen is still unknown. There were TCR beta CDR3 regions amplified from RNA transcripts. When the TCR CDR3 underwent first-round RT-PCR, the HTBI primer set was used. TCRdb re-analysed the multiplex PCR reads in MiXCR, keeping a single row per CDR3 protein. The data contain hundreds of thousands of distinct CDR3 sequences, less than 25% of them singletons. The clonotype was recovered from a man in his thirties or forties with Graves' ophthalmopathy. What was sequenced was blood.

This CDR3 reads CASSEYPARGTNSPLHF. The DNA for the CDR3 is TGTGCCAGCAGTGAATACCCGGCAAGGGGCACAAATTCACCCCTCCACTTT. The chain combines TRBV6-1 with TRBJ1-6, with D perhaps matching TRBD1 (5 bases). The CDR3 consists of 17 residues. Between the trimmed V and J ends, which lost 2 bases and 7 bases, there was a span of 18 bases. CDR1 and CDR2 from the germline V gene are MNHNS and SASEGT.